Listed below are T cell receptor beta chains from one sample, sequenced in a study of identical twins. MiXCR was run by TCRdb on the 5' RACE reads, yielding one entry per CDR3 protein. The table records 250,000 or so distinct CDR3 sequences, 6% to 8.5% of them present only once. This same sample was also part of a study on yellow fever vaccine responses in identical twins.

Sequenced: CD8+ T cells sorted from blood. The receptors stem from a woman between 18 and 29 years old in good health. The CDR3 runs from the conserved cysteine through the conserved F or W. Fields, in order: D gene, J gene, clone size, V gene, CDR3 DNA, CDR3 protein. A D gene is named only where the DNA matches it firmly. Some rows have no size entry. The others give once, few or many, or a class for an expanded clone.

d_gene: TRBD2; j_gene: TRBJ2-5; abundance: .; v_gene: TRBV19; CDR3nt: TGTGCCAGTAGTGCAAAACCCGGACTAGCGGGGGAAGAGACCCAGTACTTC; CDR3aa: CASSAKPGLAGEETQYF
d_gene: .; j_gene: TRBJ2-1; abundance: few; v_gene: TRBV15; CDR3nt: TGTGCCACCAGAGGTGGGGGCAATGAGCAGTTCTTC; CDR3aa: CATRGGGNEQFF
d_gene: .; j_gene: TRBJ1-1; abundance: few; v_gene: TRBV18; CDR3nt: TGTGCCAGCTCACCGGTGCAGACTGAAGCTTTCTTT; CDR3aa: CASSPVQTEAFF
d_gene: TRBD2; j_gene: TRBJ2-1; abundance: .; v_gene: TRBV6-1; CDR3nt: TGTGCCAGCAGCCTAACCTCTAGCGGGGGCCCTAATGAGCAGTTCTTC; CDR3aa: CASSLTSSGGPNEQFF
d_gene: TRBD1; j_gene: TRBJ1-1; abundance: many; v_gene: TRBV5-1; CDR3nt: TGCGCCAGCAACGAGGCGAAGGGGGCGGACACTGAAGCTTTCTTT; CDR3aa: CASNEAKGADTEAFF
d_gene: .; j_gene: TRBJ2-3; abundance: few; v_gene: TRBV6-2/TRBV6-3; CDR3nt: TGTGCCAGCAGTTACGTCGAGTCCGGGGTGGGTGCAGATACGCAGTATTTT; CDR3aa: CASSYVESGVGADTQYF
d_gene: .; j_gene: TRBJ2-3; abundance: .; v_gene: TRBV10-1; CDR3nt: TGCGCCAGCAGTGAGACCCAACTAGGGCCCGGGCGCGCAGATACGCAGTATTTT; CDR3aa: CASSETQLGPGRADTQYF
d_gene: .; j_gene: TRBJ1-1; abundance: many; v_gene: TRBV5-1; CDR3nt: TGCGCCAGCAGCTTGGCGGGGTCAGAAGCTTTCTTT; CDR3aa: CASSLAGSEAFF
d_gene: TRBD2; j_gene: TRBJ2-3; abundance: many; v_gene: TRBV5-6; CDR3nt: TGTGCCAGCAGCTTGGGGGCTAGCGGGATCATAGATACGCAGTATTTT; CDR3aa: CASSLGASGIIDTQYF
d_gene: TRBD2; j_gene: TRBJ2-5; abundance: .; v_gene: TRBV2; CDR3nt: TGTGCCAGCAGTGAAAAACGGGGGGTTATAGAGACCCAGTACTTC; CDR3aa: CASSEKRGVIETQYF
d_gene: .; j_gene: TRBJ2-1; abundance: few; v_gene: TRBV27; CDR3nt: TGTGCCAGCAGTTTTATATCGGCGGGGCCCGCCCATGAGCAGTTCTTC; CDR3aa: CASSFISAGPAHEQFF
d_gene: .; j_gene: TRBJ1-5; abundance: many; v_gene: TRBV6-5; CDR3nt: TGTGCCAGCAGTTTATCCACCAATCAGCCCCAGCATTTT; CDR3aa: CASSLSTNQPQHF
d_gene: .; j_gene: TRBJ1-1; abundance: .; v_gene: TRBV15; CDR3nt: TGTGCCACCAGCAGAGATTCACTGGAGGGCACTGAAGCTTTCTTT; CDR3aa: CATSRDSLEGTEAFF
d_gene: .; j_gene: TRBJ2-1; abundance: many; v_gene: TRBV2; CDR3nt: TGTGCCAGCAGTGATACCTGGGACTACAATGAGCAGTTCTTC; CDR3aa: CASSDTWDYNEQFF
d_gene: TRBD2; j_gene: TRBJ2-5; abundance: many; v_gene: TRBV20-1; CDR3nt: TGCAGTGCGGACGGGACTAGCGCTAAAGAGACCCAGTACTTC; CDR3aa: CSADGTSAKETQYF
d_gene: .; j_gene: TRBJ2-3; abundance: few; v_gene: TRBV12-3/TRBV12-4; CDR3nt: TGTGCCAGCAGTCCCCCATCCTACACAGATACGCAGTATTTT; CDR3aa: CASSPPSYTDTQYF
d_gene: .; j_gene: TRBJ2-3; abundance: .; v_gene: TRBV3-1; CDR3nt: TGTGCCAGCAGCCAAGCTTGGTCCGCCTCAGATACGCAGTATTTT; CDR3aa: CASSQAWSASDTQYF
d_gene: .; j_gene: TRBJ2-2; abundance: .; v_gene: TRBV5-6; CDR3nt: TGTGCCAGCAGCAGGGGGGACACCGGGGAGCTGTTTTTT; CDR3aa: CASSRGDTGELFF
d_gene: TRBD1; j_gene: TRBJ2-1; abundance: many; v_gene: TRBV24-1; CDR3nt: TGTGCCACCAGTGATCCCGACAGGGGGCAGGTGAATGAGCAGTTCTTC; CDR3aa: CATSDPDRGQVNEQFF
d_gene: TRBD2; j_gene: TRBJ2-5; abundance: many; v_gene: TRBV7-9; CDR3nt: TGTGCCAGCAGCCCGACTAGGCGGGGGGAGACCCAGTACTTC; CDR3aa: CASSPTRRGETQYF
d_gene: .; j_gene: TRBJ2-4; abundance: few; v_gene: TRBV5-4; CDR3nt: TGTGCCAGCAGCTTGATGGCAGGGACCAAAAACATTCAGTACTTC; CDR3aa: CASSLMAGTKNIQYF
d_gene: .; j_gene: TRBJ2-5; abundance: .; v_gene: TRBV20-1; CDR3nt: TGCAGTTCGTCAGCGGAGCAAGAGACCCAGTACTTC; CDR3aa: CSSSAEQETQYF
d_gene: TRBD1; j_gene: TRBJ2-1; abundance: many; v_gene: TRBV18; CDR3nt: TGTGCCAGCTCACCACCGTTCAGGGGGTGGCAGTTCTTC; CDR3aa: CASSPPFRGWQFF
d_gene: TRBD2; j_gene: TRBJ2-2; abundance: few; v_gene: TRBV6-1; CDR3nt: TGTGCCAGCAGGAACGGACTAGCGGGGGCCGGGGAGCTGTTTTTT; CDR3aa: CASRNGLAGAGELFF
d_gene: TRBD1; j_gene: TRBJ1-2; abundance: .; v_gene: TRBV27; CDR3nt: TGTGCCAGCAGTCCAACAGGGGGCAGTGGCTACACCTTC; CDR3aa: CASSPTGGSGYTF
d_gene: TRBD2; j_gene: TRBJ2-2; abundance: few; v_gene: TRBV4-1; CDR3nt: TGCGCCAGCAGCCAATGGCTAGCGGGAGTCGGGGAGCTGTTTTTT; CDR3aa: CASSQWLAGVGELFF
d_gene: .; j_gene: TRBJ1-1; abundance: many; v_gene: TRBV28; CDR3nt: TGTGCCAGCAGTTTACCCTGGGTCCTAAACACTGAAGCTTTCTTT; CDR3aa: CASSLPWVLNTEAFF
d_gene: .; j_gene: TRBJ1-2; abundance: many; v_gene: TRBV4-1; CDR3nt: TGCGCCAGCAGCCAAGATAGTAATGGCTACACCTTC; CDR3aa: CASSQDSNGYTF
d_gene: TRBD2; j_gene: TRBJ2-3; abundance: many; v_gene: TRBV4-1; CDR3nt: TGCGCCAGCAGCCAAGTGTCTTCTAGCGGGGGTCCAACAGATACGCAGTATTTT; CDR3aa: CASSQVSSSGGPTDTQYF
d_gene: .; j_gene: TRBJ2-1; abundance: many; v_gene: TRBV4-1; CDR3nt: TGCGCCAGCAGCCAAGGCCCGCGGAATCCCGGGAGTGGGGATGAGCAGTTCTTC; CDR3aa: CASSQGPRNPGSGDEQFF
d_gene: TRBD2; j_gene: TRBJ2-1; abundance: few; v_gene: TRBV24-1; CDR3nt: TGTGCCAGAAGACTAGCGGGTAGTTCCTCCAATGAGCAGTTCTTC; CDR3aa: CARRLAGSSSNEQFF
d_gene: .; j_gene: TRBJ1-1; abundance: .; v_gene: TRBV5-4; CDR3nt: TGTGCCAGCAGCTTGAAACAGGGACCTCTTGAAGCTTTCTTT; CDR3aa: CASSLKQGPLEAFF
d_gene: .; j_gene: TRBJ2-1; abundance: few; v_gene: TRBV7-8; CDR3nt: TGTGCCAGCAGCACCGAATACACTGAGCAGTTCTTC; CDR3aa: CASSTEYTEQFF
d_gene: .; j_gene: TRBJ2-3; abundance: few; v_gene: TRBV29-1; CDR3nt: TGCAGCGTATTAGCGGTGTTCACAGATACGCAGTATTTT; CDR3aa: CSVLAVFTDTQYF
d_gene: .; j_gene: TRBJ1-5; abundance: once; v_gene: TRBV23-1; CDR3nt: TGCGCCAGCCCCCGGGCGAGGGAAAGCAATCAGCCCCAGCATTTT; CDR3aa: CASPRARESNQPQHF
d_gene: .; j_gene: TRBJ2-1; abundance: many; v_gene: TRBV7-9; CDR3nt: TGTGCCAGCAGCTTCTCTGGGTCCTCCTACAATGAGCAGTTCTTC; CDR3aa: CASSFSGSSYNEQFF
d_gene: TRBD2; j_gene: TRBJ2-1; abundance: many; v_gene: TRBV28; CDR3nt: TGTGCCAGCAGTTTCGTCCGAATTAGCGGGAGGGGCCACAATGAGCAGTTCTTC; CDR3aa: CASSFVRISGRGHNEQFF
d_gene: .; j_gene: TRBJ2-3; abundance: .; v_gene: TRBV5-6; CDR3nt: TGTGCCAGCAGCTTGAGAGGTAGTCACCCTTCGCAGTATTTT; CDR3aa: CASSLRGSHPSQYF
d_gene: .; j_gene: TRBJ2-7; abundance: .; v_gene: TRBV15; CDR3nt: TGTGCCACCAGCAGAGATCTGTACGCGGACGAGCAGTACTTC; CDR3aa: CATSRDLYADEQYF
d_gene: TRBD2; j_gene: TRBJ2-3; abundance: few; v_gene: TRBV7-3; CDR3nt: TGTGCCAGCCAGGGACTAGCGGGAGCAAAAACAGATACGCAGTATTTT; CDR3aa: CASQGLAGAKTDTQYF
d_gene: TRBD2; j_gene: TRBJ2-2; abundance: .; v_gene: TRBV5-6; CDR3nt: TGTGCCAGCAGCTTAGGTCTAGCGGGAGTTCCCGGGGAGCTGTTTTTT; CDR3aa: CASSLGLAGVPGELFF
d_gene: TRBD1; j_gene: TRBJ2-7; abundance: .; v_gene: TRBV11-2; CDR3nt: TGTGCCAGCAGCTTGATGGAGCAGGGGGTGCAGTACTTC; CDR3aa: CASSLMEQGVQYF
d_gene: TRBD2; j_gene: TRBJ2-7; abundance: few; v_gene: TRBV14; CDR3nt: TGTGCCAGCAGCCAAGAACTAGCGGGACATTACGAGCAGTACTTC; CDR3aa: CASSQELAGHYEQYF
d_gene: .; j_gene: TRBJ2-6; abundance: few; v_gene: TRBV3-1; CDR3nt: TGTGCCAGCAGCCAAGTGGAGGGGGCGCACGGGGCCAACGTCCTGACTTTC; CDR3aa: CASSQVEGAHGANVLTF
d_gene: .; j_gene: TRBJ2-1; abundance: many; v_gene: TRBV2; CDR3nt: TGTGCCAGCAGTGAAGATGAGGGGTACAATGAGCAGTTCTTC; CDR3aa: CASSEDEGYNEQFF
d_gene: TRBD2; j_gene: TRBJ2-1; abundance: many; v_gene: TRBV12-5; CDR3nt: TGTGCTAGTGGTTTGGGTAGCGGGGTAGAGCAGTTCTTC; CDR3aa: CASGLGSGVEQFF
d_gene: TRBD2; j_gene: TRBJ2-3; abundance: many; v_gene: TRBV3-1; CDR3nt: TGTGCCAGCAGCCAGGAACGGAGCGGGAGGGCTACAGATACGCAGTATTTT; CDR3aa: CASSQERSGRATDTQYF
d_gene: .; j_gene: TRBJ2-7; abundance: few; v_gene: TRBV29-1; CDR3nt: TGCAGCGTTGAAAAGGAGGGGTTGTACGAGCAGTACTTC; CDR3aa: CSVEKEGLYEQYF
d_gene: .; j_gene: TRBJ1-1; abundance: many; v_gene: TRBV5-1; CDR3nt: TGCGCCAGCAGCCCTGAGTTCAACACTGAAGCTTTCTTT; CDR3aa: CASSPEFNTEAFF
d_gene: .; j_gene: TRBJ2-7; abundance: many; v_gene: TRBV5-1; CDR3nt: TGCGCCAGCAGCTTGGGTTCGGTCTACGAGCAGTACTTC; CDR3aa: CASSLGSVYEQYF
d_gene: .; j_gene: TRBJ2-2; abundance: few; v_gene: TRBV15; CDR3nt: TGTGCCACCAGCGGTCCCTGGGGAAACACCGGGGAGCTGTTTTTT; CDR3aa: CATSGPWGNTGELFF
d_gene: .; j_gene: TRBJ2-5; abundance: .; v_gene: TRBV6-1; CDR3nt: TGTGCCAGCAGTCGCCTGGTTTTACAAGAGACCCAGTACTTC; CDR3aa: CASSRLVLQETQYF